This is a list of T cell receptor beta chains from one sample in a study of tumor and adjacent non-tumor tissue in lung cancer. TCRdb used MiXCR to reprocess the multiplex PCR reads, holding one entry per CDR3 protein. The repertoire includes 40,000 to 50,000 distinct CDR3 sequences, more than 55% of them detected once, and around 28% sits in the top ten. Sequences were obtained from distant non-tumor lung tissue. These receptors were obtained from a woman in her seventies with non-small cell lung cancer. CDR3s include the opening cysteine and the closing phenylalanine or tryptophan. A D gene is named only where the DNA matches it firmly. Clone size is not always given. Where it is, it says once, few, many or a class for expanded clones.

j_gene | abundance | len | v_gene | d_gene | CDR3aa | CDR3nt
TRBJ2-3 | medium-sized | 12 | TRBV29-1 | - | CSVLAFGDTQYF | TGCAGCGTTTTAGCGTTTGGGGATACGCAGTATTTT
TRBJ2-2 | - | 17 | TRBV7-3 | TRBD2 | CASSLTPSGRNTVELFF | TGTGCTAGCAGCTTAACCCCAAGCGGGAGGAACACCGTGGAGCTGTTTTTT
TRBJ2-1 | - | 15 | TRBV12-3/TRBV12-4 | - | CASSSQGLGYNEQFF | TGTGCCAGCAGCAGTCAGGGATTAGGTTACAATGAGCAGTTCTTC
TRBJ2-4 | - | 15 | TRBV28 | - | CASSNPGQGVNVQYF | TGTGCTAGCTCGAATCCGGGACAAGGGGTAAACGTTCAGTACTTC
TRBJ2-2 | - | 16 | TRBV4-1 | - | CASGQHPVWNTGELSF | TGCGCCAGCGGCCAACATCCCGTTTGGAACACCGGGGAGCTGTCTTTT
TRBJ1-2 | many | 16 | TRBV10-3 | - | CAISEGDWGSNYGYTF | TGTGCCATCAGTGAGGGGGATTGGGGGTCCAACTATGGCTACACCTTC
TRBJ2-7 | many | 13 | TRBV10-2 | - | CATSGGGKYEQYF | TGCGCCACCTCCGGAGGGGGGAAGTACGAGCAGTACTTC
TRBJ1-1 | - | 12 | TRBV29-1 | - | CSVQEGPHEAFF | TGTAGCGTTCAAGAGGGGCCTCATGAAGCTTTCTTT
TRBJ2-7 | - | 13 | TRBV19 | - | CATGTGGGFERYF | TGTGCCACTGGAACAGGGGGGGGCTTCGAGCGGTACTTC
TRBJ1-6 | - | 17 | TRBV6-5 | TRBD1 | CASSYSSGTGFNSLLYF | TGTGCCAGCAGTTACTCCTCCGGGACAGGGTTTAATTCACTCCTCTACTTT
TRBJ2-3 | - | 17 | TRBV20-1 | TRBD2 | CSARDVELAGAVDKQYF | TGCAGTGCTAGAGATGTCGAACTAGCGGGAGCCGTAGATAAGCAGTATTTT
TRBJ2-7 | - | 13 | TRBV29-1 | TRBD2 | CSGGSGLYYEQYF | TGCAGTGGCGGGAGTGGGCTGTACTACGAGCAGTACTTC
TRBJ2-7 | many | 11 | TRBV28 | - | CASSFAYEQYF | TGTGCCAGCAGCTTCGCCTACGAGCAGTACTTC
TRBJ1-3 | - | 14 | TRBV7-9 | - | CASSPSSSGNTIYF | TGTGCCAGCAGCCCAAGCAGTTCTGGAAACACCATATATTTT
TRBJ2-7 | - | 14 | TRBV20-1 | TRBD1 | CNARGTVYSHEQYF | TGCAATGCTAGAGGGACAGTCTACTCCCACGAGCAGTACTTC
TRBJ1-6 | - | 15 | TRBV12-3/TRBV12-4 | - | CASRILDSGNSPLHF | TGTGCCAGCAGAATCCTAGACAGCGGCAATTCACCCCTTCACTTT
TRBJ2-5 | few | 15 | TRBV5-4 | - | CASTSGGVNQETQYF | TGTGCCAGCACCTCAGGTGGGGTAAACCAAGAGACCCAGTACTTC
TRBJ2-6 | many | 13 | TRBV20-1 | - | CSSQVSGANVLTF | TGCAGCTCACAAGTCTCTGGGGCCAACGTCCTGACTTTC
TRBJ1-1 | - | 15 | TRBV6-5 | - | CASTSQVAIRTEAFF | TGTGCCAGCACTTCACAGGTGGCTATTAGGACTGAAGCTTTCTTT
TRBJ2-7 | medium-sized | 14 | TRBV6-1 | - | CASSAFRQLDEQYF | TGTGCCAGCAGTGCATTTAGACAGCTCGACGAGCAGTACTTC
TRBJ2-4 | - | 17 | TRBV28 | TRBD2 | CVSRNGGDTLAKNIQYF | TGTGTCAGCAGAAACGGGGGGGACACATTAGCCAAAAACATTCAGTACTTC
TRBJ2-7 | many | 13 | TRBV6-5 | - | CASTAAATYEQYF | TGTGCCAGCACGGCCGCAGCGACCTACGAGCAGTACTTC
TRBJ2-5 | - | 18 | TRBV20-1 | TRBD2 | CNAREISRASGREETQYF | TGCAATGCTAGAGAAATTAGTCGTGCTAGCGGGAGAGAGGAGACCCAGTACTTC
TRBJ1-4 | - | 15 | TRBV7-8 | TRBD1 | CASSPRTGGYEKLFF | TGTGCCAGCAGCCCGAGGACAGGGGGTTATGAAAAACTGTTTTTT
TRBJ2-3 | - | 18 | TRBV5-1 | TRBD2 | CASSLALAGGGATDTQYF | TGCGCCAGCAGCTTGGCTCTAGCGGGAGGAGGGGCCACAGATACGCAGTATTTT
TRBJ1-5 | - | 14 | TRBV5-1 | TRBD1 | CASSTGTDYQPQHF | TGTGCCAGCAGCACAGGGACAGACTATCAGCCCCAGCATTTT
TRBJ2-2 | many | 15 | TRBV4-1 | - | CASSQRGQNTGELFF | TGCGCCAGCAGCCAACGGGGACAGAACACCGGGGAGCTGTTTTTT
TRBJ1-4 | - | 18 | TRBV6-1 | TRBD1 | CASSEIPGQPSSNEKLFF | TGTGCCAGTAGTGAAATTCCGGGACAGCCGTCATCTAATGAAAAACTGTTTTTT
TRBJ2-7 | - | 11 | TRBV30 | TRBD1 | CAWSRGKVQYF | TGTGCCTGGAGCAGGGGGAAGGTGCAGTACTTC
TRBJ1-2 | - | 13 | TRBV6-5 | - | CASSYSAICGYTF | TGTGCCAGCAGTTACTCTGCGATTTGTGGCTACACCTTC
TRBJ2-1 | - | 14 | TRBV29-1 | - | CSVQQRARDNEQFF | TGCAGCGTACAACAGAGGGCTAGAGATAATGAGCAGTTCTTC
TRBJ2-7 | - | 15 | TRBV7-9 | - | CASSSLGSHPYEQYF | TGTGCCAGCAGCTCTTTAGGATCCCACCCCTACGAGCAGTACTTC
TRBJ2-1 | - | 15 | TRBV29-1 | TRBD1 | CSLRGQGAPYNEQFF | TGCAGCCTCCGCGGACAGGGGGCACCCTACAATGAGCAGTTCTTC
TRBJ1-2 | - | 13 | TRBV6-5 | TRBD1 | CANSWDRAYGYTF | TGTGCCAACAGCTGGGACAGGGCCTATGGCTACACCTTC
TRBJ2-2 | - | 18 | TRBV6-2/TRBV6-3 | TRBD2 | CASSYPNTGLANTVELFF | TGTGCCAGCAGTTACCCCAATACGGGACTAGCAAACACCGTGGAGCTGTTTTTT
TRBJ1-1 | - | 16 | TRBV5-6 | - | CASSALGTFRGAEAFF | TGTGCCAGCAGCGCCCTTGGGACATTCAGGGGCGCTGAAGCTTTCTTT
TRBJ2-7 | - | 14 | TRBV11-1 | - | CASNLVSNGYKQYF | TGTGCCAGCAACTTAGTGTCGAACGGTTACAAGCAGTACTTC
TRBJ2-4 | many | 13 | TRBV12-3/TRBV12-4 | TRBD1 | CASSPGQIKNRYF | TGTGCCAGCAGCCCGGGACAGATAAAAAATCGGTACTTC
TRBJ2-5 | many | 14 | TRBV28 | TRBD1 | CASSSPTGAETQYF | TGTGCCAGCAGTTCCCCGACAGGGGCAGAGACCCAGTACTTC
TRBJ2-3 | - | 13 | TRBV29-1 | - | CSIEVAGTGTQYF | TGCAGCATTGAAGTCGCAGGCACAGGTACGCAGTATTTT
TRBJ2-2 | - | 15 | TRBV6-6 | TRBD1 | CACSYSTGNTGELFF | TGTGCCTGCAGTTACTCGACAGGGAACACCGGGGAACTGTTTTTT
TRBJ1-2 | once | 10 | TRBV29-1 | - | CSIEQDGYTF | TGCAGCATTGAACAGGATGGCTACACCTTC
TRBJ2-7 | - | 14 | TRBV10-3 | - | CASAPGGNTYEQYF | TGTGCCTCAGCACCGGGCGGGAACACCTATGAGCAGTACTTC
TRBJ1-2 | few | 13 | TRBV25-1 | - | CASSDIGTPGYTF | TGTGCCAGCAGTGATATCGGGACACCAGGCTACACCTTC
TRBJ2-7 | large | 12 | TRBV6-2/TRBV6-3 | - | CASSYPAYEQYF | TGTGCCAGCAGTTACCCAGCCTACGAGCAGTACTTC
TRBJ2-6 | - | 14 | TRBV29-1 | - | CGAYRDSGANVLTF | TGCGGCGCATACAGGGACTCTGGAGCCAACGTCCTGACTTTC
TRBJ2-5 | - | 16 | TRBV5-6 | - | CASSLAMGTNQETQYF | TGTGCCAGCAGCTTGGCCATGGGAACAAACCAAGAGACCCAGTACTTC
TRBJ2-7 | - | 14 | TRBV6-6 | - | CASNQGRGSYEQYF | TGTGCCAGCAATCAGGGAAGGGGAAGCTACGAGCAGTACTTC
TRBJ2-1 | few | 16 | TRBV12-3/TRBV12-4 | TRBD2 | CASSPLAGASYNERLF | TGTGCCAGCAGTCCCCTAGCGGGAGCCTCCTACAATGAGCGGCTCTTC
TRBJ2-5 | - | 14 | TRBV7-2 | - | CASNYDASGETQYF | TGTGCCAGCAACTACGACGCGAGCGGGGAGACCCAGTACTTC
TRBJ2-7 | once | 14 | TRBV5-4 | TRBD1 | CASSRGTAAWEQYF | TGTGCCAGCAGCCGAGGGACAGCGGCATGGGAGCAGTACTTC
TRBJ2-4 | many | 14 | TRBV20-1 | - | CSARDSRAVDIQYF | TGCAGTGCTAGAGATTCTAGGGCGGTGGACATTCAGTACTTC